Listed below are T cell receptor beta chains from one sample, sequenced in a study of early T cells in non-severe SARS-CoV-2 infection. TCRdb used MiXCR to reprocess the 5' RACE reads, holding one entry per CDR3 protein. The data contain tens of thousands of distinct CDR3 sequences, 10% to 15% of them seen just once; the ten biggest clones take up 1.2% to 1.5%. This sample comprised whole blood, obtained at baseline. These receptors all stem from an adult who was a healthcare worker with PCR-confirmed SARS-CoV-2 infection or an uninfected control (not recorded which). Each CDR3 is given with its conserved first and last residue. The order of the fields is D gene, CDR3 length, J gene, V gene, clone size, CDR3 protein, CDR3 DNA. A D gene is named only where the DNA matches it firmly. Part of the rows lack a size; the others show once, few, many or a class for expanded clones.

D: NA; length: 15; J: TRBJ1-4; V: TRBV5-1; size: NA; CDR3: CASSYRRATNEKLFF; DNA: TGCGCCAGCAGCTACCGACGTGCAACTAATGAAAAACTGTTTTTT
D: TRBD1; length: 14; J: TRBJ2-4; V: TRBV2; size: NA; CDR3: CASSVGQSWDIQYF; DNA: TGTGCCAGCAGTGTGGGACAGTCGTGGGACATTCAGTACTTC
D: NA; length: 16; J: TRBJ1-2; V: TRBV10-2; size: few; CDR3: CASSLRSLEAFGGYTF; DNA: TGCGCCAGCAGTCTCAGATCTTTGGAGGCCTTCGGAGGCTACACCTTC
D: TRBD1; length: 15; J: TRBJ2-2; V: TRBV11-3; size: NA; CDR3: CASSEDRMNTGELFF; DNA: TGTGCCAGCAGCGAGGACAGGATGAACACCGGGGAGCTGTTTTTT
D: TRBD2; length: 15; J: TRBJ2-2; V: TRBV7-6; size: few; CDR3: CASKPGLANTGELFF; DNA: TGTGCCAGCAAACCGGGACTAGCGAACACCGGGGAGCTGTTTTTT
D: NA; length: 16; J: TRBJ2-7; V: TRBV21-1; size: NA; CDR3: CASSRGAGTGSYEQYF; DNA: TGTGCCAGCAGCAGAGGAGCCGGGACAGGATCCTACGAGCAGTACTTC
D: NA; length: 14; J: TRBJ1-1; V: TRBV7-9; size: many; CDR3: CASSPYAGVTEAFF; DNA: TGTGCCAGCAGCCCCTATGCAGGGGTGACTGAAGCTTTCTTT
D: NA; length: 12; J: TRBJ2-1; V: TRBV5-6; size: few; CDR3: CASSRRDNEQFF; DNA: TGTGCCAGCAGCCGGAGAGATAATGAGCAGTTCTTC
D: NA; length: 13; J: TRBJ1-4; V: TRBV2; size: few; CDR3: CASSELVEEKLFF; DNA: TGTGCCAGCAGTGAATTGGTGGAGGAAAAACTGTTTTTT
D: NA; length: 15; J: TRBJ2-7; V: TRBV12-3/TRBV12-4; size: NA; CDR3: CASRSAGAGLYEQYF; DNA: TGTGCCAGCAGATCCGCAGGGGCCGGACTCTACGAGCAGTACTTC
D: TRBD1; length: 14; J: TRBJ1-5; V: TRBV20-1; size: NA; CDR3: CSARPTGGDQPQHF; DNA: TGCAGTGCTAGACCGACAGGGGGCGATCAGCCCCAGCATTTT
D: NA; length: 15; J: TRBJ1-1; V: TRBV7-2; size: many; CDR3: CASSLEGLMNTEAFF; DNA: TGTGCCAGCAGCTTAGAGGGATTAATGAACACTGAAGCTTTCTTT
D: NA; length: 16; J: TRBJ2-7; V: TRBV6-2/TRBV6-3; size: many; CDR3: CASSYQGFRQTYEQYF; DNA: TGTGCCAGCAGTTACCAAGGTTTTCGGCAGACCTACGAGCAGTACTTC
D: TRBD2; length: 13; J: TRBJ2-1; V: TRBV12-3/TRBV12-4; size: NA; CDR3: CASKERGFNEQFF; DNA: TGTGCCAGCAAGGAGCGGGGGTTCAATGAGCAGTTCTTC
D: NA; length: 13; J: TRBJ2-7; V: TRBV9; size: few; CDR3: CASSVEVDYEQYF; DNA: TGTGCCAGCAGCGTAGAGGTGGACTACGAGCAGTACTTC
D: TRBD1; length: 17; J: TRBJ2-3; V: TRBV3-1; size: NA; CDR3: CASSQSDRGHVRDTQYF; DNA: TGTGCCAGCAGCCAATCCGACAGGGGCCACGTCAGAGATACGCAGTATTTT
D: TRBD1; length: 14; J: TRBJ1-2; V: TRBV19; size: NA; CDR3: CASIRTGGTYGYTF; DNA: TGTGCCAGTATTAGGACAGGCGGGACCTATGGCTACACCTTC
D: NA; length: 15; J: TRBJ2-7; V: TRBV7-8; size: NA; CDR3: CASSLKLGQDYEQYF; DNA: TGTGCCAGCAGCTTAAAACTGGGGCAAGACTACGAGCAGTACTTC
D: NA; length: 11; J: TRBJ2-3; V: TRBV2; size: NA; CDR3: CASIGSDTQYF; DNA: TGTGCCAGCATAGGTTCGGATACGCAGTATTTT
D: TRBD2; length: 15; J: TRBJ2-3; V: TRBV24-1; size: NA; CDR3: CATSDSRGSADTQYF; DNA: TGTGCCACCAGTGATTCGCGGGGGAGCGCAGATACGCAGTATTTT
D: TRBD2; length: 16; J: TRBJ2-3; V: TRBV11-2; size: NA; CDR3: CASSGRLAGNGDTQYF; DNA: TGTGCCAGCAGCGGAAGACTAGCGGGAAATGGGGATACGCAGTATTTT
D: NA; length: 22; J: TRBJ2-6; V: TRBV28; size: few; CDR3: CASSLKKANAGPRGGGANVLTF; DNA: TGTGCCAGCAGTTTAAAAAAAGCTAACGCAGGCCCAAGGGGTGGCGGGGCCAACGTCCTGACTTTC
D: TRBD1; length: 14; J: TRBJ2-7; V: TRBV10-3; size: few; CDR3: CAISASGGEGEQYF; DNA: TGTGCCATCAGTGCCTCAGGGGGCGAGGGGGAGCAGTACTTC
D: TRBD2; length: 14; J: TRBJ2-7; V: TRBV27; size: few; CDR3: CASKIAGRFYEQYF; DNA: TGTGCCAGCAAAATAGCGGGGCGTTTCTACGAGCAGTACTTC
D: NA; length: 12; J: TRBJ1-2; V: TRBV28; size: NA; CDR3: CATTGPDYGYTF; DNA: TGTGCCACGACGGGGCCCGACTATGGCTACACCTTC
D: NA; length: 13; J: TRBJ1-1; V: TRBV20-1; size: few; CDR3: CSASKVGRTEAFF; DNA: TGCAGTGCTAGTAAAGTGGGTCGGACTGAAGCTTTCTTT
D: NA; length: 15; J: TRBJ2-1; V: TRBV29-1; size: many; CDR3: CSVDGLAGQYNEQFF; DNA: TGCAGCGTTGATGGTCTGGCGGGGCAATACAATGAGCAGTTCTTC
D: NA; length: 16; J: TRBJ2-3; V: TRBV7-2; size: NA; CDR3: CASRTPPGLGADTQYF; DNA: TGTGCCAGCAGGACACCACCGGGACTGGGGGCAGATACGCAGTATTTT
D: NA; length: 12; J: TRBJ1-1; V: TRBV5-4; size: NA; CDR3: CASSADSPEAFF; DNA: TGTGCCAGCAGCGCGGACAGCCCTGAAGCTTTCTTT
D: NA; length: 14; J: TRBJ1-1; V: TRBV5-1; size: few; CDR3: CASSSMGADTEAFF; DNA: TGCGCCAGCAGCTCGATGGGGGCAGACACTGAAGCTTTCTTT
D: NA; length: 17; J: TRBJ2-3; V: TRBV4-3; size: NA; CDR3: CASSQDRTGAATSTQYF; DNA: TGCGCCAGCAGCCAAGATAGGACGGGAGCAGCGACAAGTACGCAGTATTTT
D: NA; length: 14; J: TRBJ1-1; V: TRBV7-2; size: NA; CDR3: CASSLEGSNTEAFF; DNA: TGTGCCAGCAGCTTAGAAGGTTCGAACACTGAAGCTTTCTTT
D: NA; length: 15; J: TRBJ1-1; V: TRBV11-3; size: NA; CDR3: CASSYQGPPNTEAFF; DNA: TGTGCCAGCAGCTACCAGGGGCCACCGAACACTGAAGCTTTCTTT
D: TRBD2; length: 14; J: TRBJ2-7; V: TRBV11-2; size: few; CDR3: CASRQLALAYEQYF; DNA: TGTGCCAGCCGGCAACTAGCGTTAGCCTACGAGCAGTACTTC
D: TRBD1; length: 15; J: TRBJ1-2; V: TRBV11-3; size: few; CDR3: CASRPSMRQGYGYTF; DNA: TGTGCCAGCAGGCCCTCCATGAGACAGGGCTATGGCTACACCTTC
D: NA; length: 13; J: TRBJ1-2; V: TRBV12-3/TRBV12-4; size: NA; CDR3: CASTSVKSTGYTF; DNA: TGTGCCAGCACTTCGGTAAAGTCTACCGGCTACACCTTC
D: NA; length: 16; J: TRBJ2-2; V: TRBV27; size: many; CDR3: CASSSPGQVNTGELFF; DNA: TGTGCCAGCAGTTCCCCCGGCCAAGTCAACACCGGGGAGCTGTTTTTT
D: NA; length: 15; J: TRBJ1-2; V: TRBV7-9; size: NA; CDR3: CASSSLKLANYGYTF; DNA: TGTGCCAGCAGCTCTCTCAAATTAGCTAACTATGGCTACACCTTC
D: NA; length: 14; J: TRBJ1-6; V: TRBV9; size: few; CDR3: CASSVGGDNSPLHF; DNA: TGTGCCAGCAGCGTAGGCGGCGATAATTCACCCCTCCACTTT
D: TRBD1; length: 17; J: TRBJ1-5; V: TRBV6-2/TRBV6-3; size: few; CDR3: CASSPDPGTGKNQPQHF; DNA: TGTGCCAGCAGTCCCGACCCCGGGACAGGGAAAAATCAGCCCCAGCATTTT